This record covers a single T cell receptor beta chain. A much larger clone lies a single base off, so this may be a read error. Looked up from germline, CDR1 is MGHRA and CDR2 is YSYEKL. CDR3 length: 13 residues. This entry belongs to a study of tumor-infiltrating lymphocytes in oesophageal squamous cell carcinoma. Via MiXCR, TCRdb re-called the PCR reads, giving one row per CDR3 protein. This table has approximately 18,000 distinct CDR3 sequences, under 50% appearing once. Sequenced material: blood. V gene TRBV4-1 combines with J gene TRBJ1-1; no clear D gene. The J call may be faulty, since TRBJ1-6 better matches the DNA end. The receptor was isolated from a male donor with esophageal squamous cell carcinoma. The CDR3 sequence: CASNQEVNSPLHF. The CDR3 region has the DNA TGCGCCAGCAACCAAGAAGTGAATTCACCCCTCCACTTT.